This T cell receptor beta chain emerged from a study of T cell responses to AZD1222 COVID-19 vaccine. Study-wide context: Both about-4-week and about-12-week second-dose recipients were combined. Findings and caveats of the study: A mostly white British donor set with more females was recruited, and clonal diversity was possibly underestimated.

Clones were sequenced by immunoSEQ multiplex PCR, and TCRdb holds only the in-frame ones, with some missing. Among under 100,000 clones, approximately 86% were seen once, and the ten largest hold over 7.5%. A remark on this clone: Its cognate antigen is unknown.

V was shortened by 9 bases and J by 2 bases, with 11 bases between the two germline ends. The CDR3 length is 13 residues. CDR1 and CDR2 from the germline V gene are KGHDR and SFDVKD. The input for sequencing was peripheral blood, taken on day 0 of AZD1222 vaccination. The chain has TRBV24-1 and TRBJ2-3, with D tentatively TRBD1 (5 bases). The receptor comes from an adult in good health. The CDR3 sequence is CATGKTVTDTQYF. CDR3 coding DNA: TGTGCCACCGGAAAGACAGTCACAGATACGCAGTATTTT.